The source of this T cell receptor beta chain is a study of T cell responses to AZD1222 COVID-19 vaccine. Broader study findings: Donors were mostly white British, more females; clonal diversity possibly underestimated. Spike-specific TCRs gained breadth and depth after people received two AZD1222 doses. Baseline antibody screening turned up just 6 or 7 seropositive AZD1222 recipients.

Data came from immunoSEQ multiplex PCR; TCRdb stores just in-frame clones and leaves some out. The sample has about 76,000 clones, over 65% seen once. V was cut by 1 base and J by 0 bases, with 8 bases left in between. Germline V CDR1 and CDR2: LNHDA, SQIVND (reference sequence). CDR3 length: 15 amino acids. A note on this clone: The target antigen is unknown.

Sample: peripheral blood, taken 28 days after the second dose of the MenACWY control vaccine. The J gene is TRBJ2-3, the V gene TRBV19; D is possibly TRBD1 (5 bases). The TCR originated in an adult who received the MenACWY meningococcal vaccine as a control. The CDR3 bases are TGTGCCAGTAGTATAGGGCAGGGAAGCACAGATACGCAGTATTTT. This translates into CASSIGQGSTDTQYF.